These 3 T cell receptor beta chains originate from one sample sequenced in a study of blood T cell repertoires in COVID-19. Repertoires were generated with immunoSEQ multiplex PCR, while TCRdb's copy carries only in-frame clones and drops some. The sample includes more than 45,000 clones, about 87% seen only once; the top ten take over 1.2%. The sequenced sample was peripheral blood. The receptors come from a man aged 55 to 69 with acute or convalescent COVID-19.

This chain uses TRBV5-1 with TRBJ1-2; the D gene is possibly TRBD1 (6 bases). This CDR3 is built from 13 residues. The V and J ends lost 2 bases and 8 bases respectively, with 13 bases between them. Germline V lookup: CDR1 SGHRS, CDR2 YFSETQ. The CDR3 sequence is CASSLKQGDGYTF. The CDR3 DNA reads TGCGCCAGCAGCTTAAAACAGGGTGACGGCTACACCTTC.

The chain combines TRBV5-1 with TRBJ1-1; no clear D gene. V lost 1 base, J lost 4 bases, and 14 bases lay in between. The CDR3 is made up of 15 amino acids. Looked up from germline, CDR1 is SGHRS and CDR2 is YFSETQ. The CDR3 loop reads CASSLYGGEGTEAFF. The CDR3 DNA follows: TGCGCCAGCAGCTTGTATGGCGGGGAGGGCACTGAAGCTTTCTTT.

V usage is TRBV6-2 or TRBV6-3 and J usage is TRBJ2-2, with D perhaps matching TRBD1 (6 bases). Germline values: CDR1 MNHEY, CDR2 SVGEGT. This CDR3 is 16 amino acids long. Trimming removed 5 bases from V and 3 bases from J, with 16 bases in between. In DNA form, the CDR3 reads TGTGCCAGCAGTCAACCAGGGGTGACGGACACCGGGGAGCTGTTTTTT. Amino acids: CASSQPGVTDTGELFF.